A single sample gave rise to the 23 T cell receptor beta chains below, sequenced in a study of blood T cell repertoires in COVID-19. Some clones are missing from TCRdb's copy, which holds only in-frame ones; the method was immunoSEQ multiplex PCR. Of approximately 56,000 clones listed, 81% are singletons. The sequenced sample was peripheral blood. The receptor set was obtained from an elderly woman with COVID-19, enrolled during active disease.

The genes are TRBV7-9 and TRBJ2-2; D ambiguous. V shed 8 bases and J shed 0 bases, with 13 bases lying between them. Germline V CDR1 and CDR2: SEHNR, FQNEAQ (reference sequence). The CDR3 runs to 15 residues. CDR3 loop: CASQDWNANTGELFF. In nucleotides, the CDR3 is TGTGCCAGCCAAGACTGGAACGCGAACACCGGGGAGCTGTTTTTT.

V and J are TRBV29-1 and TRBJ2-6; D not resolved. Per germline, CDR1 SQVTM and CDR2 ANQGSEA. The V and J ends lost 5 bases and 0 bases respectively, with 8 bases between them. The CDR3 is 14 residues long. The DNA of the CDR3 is TGCAGCGTTTCAGGTAACTCTGGGGCCAACGTCCTGACTTTC. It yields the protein CSVSGNSGANVLTF.

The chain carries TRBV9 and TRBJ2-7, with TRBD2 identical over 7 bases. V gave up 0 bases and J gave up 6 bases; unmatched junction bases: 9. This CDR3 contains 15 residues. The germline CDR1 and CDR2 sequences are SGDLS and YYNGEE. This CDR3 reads CASSVEGGRGSEQYF. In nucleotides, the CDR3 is TGTGCCAGCAGCGTAGAAGGAGGGAGGGGCTCCGAGCAGTACTTC. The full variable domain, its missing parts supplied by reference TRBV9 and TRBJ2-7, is DSGVTQTPKHLITATGQRVTLRCSPRSGDLSVYWYQQSLDQGLQFLIQYYNGEERAKGNILERFSAQQFPDLHSELNLSSLELGDSALYFCASSVEGGRGSEQYFGPGTRLTVT.

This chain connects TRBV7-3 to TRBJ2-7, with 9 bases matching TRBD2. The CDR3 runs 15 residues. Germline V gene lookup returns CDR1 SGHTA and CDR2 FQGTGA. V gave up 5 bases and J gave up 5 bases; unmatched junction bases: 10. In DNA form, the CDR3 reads TGTGCCAGCAGCCTAAAGGCGGGAGGGCCCCACGAGCAGTACTTC. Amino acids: CASSLKAGGPHEQYF.

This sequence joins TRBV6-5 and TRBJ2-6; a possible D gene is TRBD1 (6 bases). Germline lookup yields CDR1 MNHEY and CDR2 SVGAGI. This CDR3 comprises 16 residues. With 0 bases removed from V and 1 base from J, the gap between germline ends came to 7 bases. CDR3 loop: CASSYSRGSGANVLTF. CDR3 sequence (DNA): TGTGCCAGCAGTTACTCGAGGGGGTCTGGGGCCAACGTCCTGACTTTC.

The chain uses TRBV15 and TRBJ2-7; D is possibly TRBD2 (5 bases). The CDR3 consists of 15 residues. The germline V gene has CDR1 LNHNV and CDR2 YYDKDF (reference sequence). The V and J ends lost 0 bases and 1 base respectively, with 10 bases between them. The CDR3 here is CATSRDWERSYEQYF. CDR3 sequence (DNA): TGTGCCACCAGCAGAGATTGGGAGCGGTCCTACGAGCAGTACTTC.

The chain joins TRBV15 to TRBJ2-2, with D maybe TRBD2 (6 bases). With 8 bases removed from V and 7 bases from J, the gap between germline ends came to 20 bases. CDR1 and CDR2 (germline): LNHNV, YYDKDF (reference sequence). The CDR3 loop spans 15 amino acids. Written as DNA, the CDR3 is TGTGCCACCCGCCCCCCGGGAGTTCTGTACGGGGAGCTGTTTTTT. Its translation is CATRPPGVLYGELFF.

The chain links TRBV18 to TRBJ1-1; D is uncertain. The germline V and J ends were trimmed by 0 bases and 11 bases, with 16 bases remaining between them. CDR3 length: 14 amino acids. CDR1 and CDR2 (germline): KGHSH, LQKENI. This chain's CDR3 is CASSPPAWEGVAFF. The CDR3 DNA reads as TGTGCCAGCTCACCACCGGCTTGGGAGGGTGTGGCTTTCTTT.

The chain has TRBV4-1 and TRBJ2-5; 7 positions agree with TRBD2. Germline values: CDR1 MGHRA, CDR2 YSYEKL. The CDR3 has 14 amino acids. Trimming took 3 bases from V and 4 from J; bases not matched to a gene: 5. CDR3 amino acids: CASSQLTSLETQYF. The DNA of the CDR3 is TGCGCCAGCAGCCAGCTGACTAGCCTAGAGACCCAGTACTTC.

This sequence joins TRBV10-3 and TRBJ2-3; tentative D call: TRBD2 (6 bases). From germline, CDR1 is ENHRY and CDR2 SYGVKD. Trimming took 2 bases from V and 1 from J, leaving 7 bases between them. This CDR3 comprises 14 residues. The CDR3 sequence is CAISEPGGTDTQYF. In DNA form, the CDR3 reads TGTGCCATCAGTGAGCCGGGGGGCACAGATACGCAGTATTTT.

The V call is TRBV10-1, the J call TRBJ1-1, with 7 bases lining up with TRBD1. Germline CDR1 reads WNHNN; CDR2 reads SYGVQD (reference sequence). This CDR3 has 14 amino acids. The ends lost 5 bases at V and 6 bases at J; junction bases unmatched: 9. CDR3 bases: TGCGCCAGCAGTCCTCGGGACAGAATCGCTGAAGCTTTCTTT. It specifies CASSPRDRIAEAFF.

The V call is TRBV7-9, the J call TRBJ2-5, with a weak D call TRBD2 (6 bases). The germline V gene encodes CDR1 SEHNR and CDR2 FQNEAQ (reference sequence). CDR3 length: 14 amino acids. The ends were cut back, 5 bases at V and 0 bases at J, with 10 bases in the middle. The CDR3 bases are TGTGCCAGCAGCAGAACGGGAGACCAAGAGACCCAGTACTTC. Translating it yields CASSRTGDQETQYF.

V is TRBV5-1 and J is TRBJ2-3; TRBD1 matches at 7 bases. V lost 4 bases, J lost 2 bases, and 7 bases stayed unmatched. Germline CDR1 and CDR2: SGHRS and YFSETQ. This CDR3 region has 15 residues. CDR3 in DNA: TGCGCCAGCAGCGGAACGACAGGGATCACAGATACGCAGTATTTT. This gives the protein CASSGTTGITDTQYF.

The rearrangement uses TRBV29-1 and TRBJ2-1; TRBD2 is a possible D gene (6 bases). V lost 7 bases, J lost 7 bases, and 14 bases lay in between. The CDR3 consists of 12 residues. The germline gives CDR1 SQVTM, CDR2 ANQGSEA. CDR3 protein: CSERRRENEQFF. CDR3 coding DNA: TGCAGCGAGCGCCGGAGGGAGAATGAGCAGTTCTTC.

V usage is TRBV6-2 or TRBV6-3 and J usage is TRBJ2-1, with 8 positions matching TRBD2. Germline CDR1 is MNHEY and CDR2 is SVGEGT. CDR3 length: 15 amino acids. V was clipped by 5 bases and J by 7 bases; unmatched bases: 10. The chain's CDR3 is CASSTTGTRANEQFF. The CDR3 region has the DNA TGTGCCAGCAGTACAACCGGGACTAGAGCTAATGAGCAGTTCTTC.

The CDR3 sequence: CASSLSRGRHGYTF. The CDR3 DNA is TGTGCCAGCAGTTTATCGAGAGGGAGACATGGCTACACCTTC. This sequence joins TRBV27 and TRBJ1-2, with unresolved D. Trimming removed 0 bases at V and 6 bases at J, with 11 bases between. The CDR3 extends over 14 amino acids. Germline lookup yields CDR1 MNHEY and CDR2 SMNVEV (reference sequence).

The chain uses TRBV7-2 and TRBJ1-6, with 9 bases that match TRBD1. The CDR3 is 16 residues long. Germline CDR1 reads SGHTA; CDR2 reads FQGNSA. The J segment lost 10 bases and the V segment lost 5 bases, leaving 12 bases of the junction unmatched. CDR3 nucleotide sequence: TGTGCCAGCAGCCCCGATCGGGACAGGGCCCGATCACCCCTCCACTTT. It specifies CASSPDRDRARSPLHF.

CDR3 sequence: CASSQYKKSRDTQYF. The CDR3, as DNA: TGTGCCAGCAGTCAATACAAAAAATCACGAGATACGCAGTATTTT. V is TRBV2 and J is TRBJ2-3; unclear D gene. CDR3 length equals 15 residues. V lost 5 bases, J lost 5 bases, and 17 bases lay in between. Germline values: CDR1 SNHLY, CDR2 FYNNEI.

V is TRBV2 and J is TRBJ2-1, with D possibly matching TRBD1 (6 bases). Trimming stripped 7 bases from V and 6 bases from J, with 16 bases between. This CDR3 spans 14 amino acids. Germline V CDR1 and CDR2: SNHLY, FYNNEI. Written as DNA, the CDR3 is TGTGCCAGCATGTCCGGGACGACAGGCAATGAGCAGTTCTTC. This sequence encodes CASMSGTTGNEQFF.

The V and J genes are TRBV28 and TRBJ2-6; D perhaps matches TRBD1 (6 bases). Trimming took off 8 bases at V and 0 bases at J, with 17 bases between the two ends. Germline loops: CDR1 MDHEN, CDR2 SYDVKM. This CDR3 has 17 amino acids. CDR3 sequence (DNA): TGTGCCAGCGTGGGTAAGCAGGGGATCTCTGGGGCCAACGTCCTGACTTTC. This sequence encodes CASVGKQGISGANVLTF.

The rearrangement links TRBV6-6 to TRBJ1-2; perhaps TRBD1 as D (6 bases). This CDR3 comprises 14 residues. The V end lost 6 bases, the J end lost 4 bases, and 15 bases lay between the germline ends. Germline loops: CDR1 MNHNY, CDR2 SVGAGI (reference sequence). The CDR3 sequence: CASSPRPGAYGYTF. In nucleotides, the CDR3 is TGTGCCAGCAGCCCCCGACCAGGGGCCTATGGCTACACCTTC.

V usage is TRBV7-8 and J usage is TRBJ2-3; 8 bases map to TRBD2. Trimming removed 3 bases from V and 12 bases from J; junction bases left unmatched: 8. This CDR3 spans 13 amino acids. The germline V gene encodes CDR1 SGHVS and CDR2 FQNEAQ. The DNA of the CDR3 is TGTGCCAGCAGCTTGACCGGGACTAGTTTACAGTATTTT. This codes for CASSLTGTSLQYF.

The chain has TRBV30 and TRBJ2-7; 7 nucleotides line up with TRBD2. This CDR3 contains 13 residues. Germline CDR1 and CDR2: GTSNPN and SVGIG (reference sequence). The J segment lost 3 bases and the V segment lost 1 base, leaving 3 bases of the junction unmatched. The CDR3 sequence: CAWSETSHYEQYF. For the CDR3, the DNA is TGTGCCTGGAGTGAGACTAGCCACTACGAGCAGTACTTC.